The 27 T cell receptor beta chains below all came from one sample that was sequenced in a study of blood T cell repertoires in COVID-19. Using immunoSEQ multiplex PCR, the repertoire was profiled, and TCRdb retains in-frame clones only, with some absent. The sample lists about 250,000 clones; 65% to 85% were seen once. The specimen sequenced was peripheral blood. These receptors originate from a man aged 50-60 years with active or convalescent COVID-19.

This chain uses TRBV5-5 with TRBJ2-7, with D possibly matching TRBD1 (6 bases). Germline CDR1 is SGHKS and CDR2 is YYEKEE (reference sequence). Trimming took off 1 base at V and 3 bases at J, with 8 bases between the two ends. This CDR3 comprises 13 residues. CDR3: CASSLRDNYEQYF. CDR3 bases: TGTGCCAGCAGCTTGAGGGACAACTACGAGCAGTACTTC.

The V call is TRBV10-3, the J call TRBJ1-3; TRBD1 matches at 8 bases. V shed 4 bases, J shed 2 bases, and the junction held 7 bases outside the gene matches. Germline CDR1 reads ENHRY; CDR2 reads SYGVKD. The CDR3 is made up of 16 amino acids. In DNA form, the CDR3 reads TGTGCCATCAGTGGTCAGGGGGCGCATCCTGGAAACACCATATATTTT. As protein: CAISGQGAHPGNTIYF.

This rearrangement joins TRBV5-4 to TRBJ1-1, with 7 bases fitting TRBD1. The CDR3 contains 14 residues. Germline lookup yields CDR1 SGHNT and CDR2 YYREEE (reference sequence). J lost 5 bases, V lost 2 bases, and 6 bases had no gene match. The CDR3 reads CASSFKGASTEAFF. In DNA form, the CDR3 reads TGTGCCAGCAGCTTCAAGGGGGCGAGTACTGAAGCTTTCTTT. Variable domain in full (rest from reference TRBV5-4 and TRBJ1-1): ETGVTQSPTHLIKTRGQQVTLRCSSQSGHNTVSWYQQALGQGPQFIFQYYREEENGRGNFPPRFSGLQFPNYSSELNVNALELDDSALYLCASSFKGASTEAFFGQGTRLTVV.

The chain couples TRBV3-1 (or the pseudogene TRBV3-2) to TRBJ2-7; D remains ambiguous. Trimming left V 3 bases short and J 4 bases short, with 10 bases between. This CDR3 spans 13 amino acids. CDR1 LGHDT and CDR2 YNNKEL come from the germline V gene (reference sequence). The CDR3 loop reads CASSHPPLYEQYF. CDR3 coding DNA: TGTGCCAGCAGCCACCCGCCCCTATACGAGCAGTACTTC.

The chain carries TRBV15 and TRBJ1-5; D unresolved. The germline V gene encodes CDR1 LNHNV and CDR2 YYDKDF (reference sequence). V lost 2 bases, J lost 6 bases, and 8 bases lay in between. There are 13 residues in the CDR3. CDR3 amino acids: CATSRPRSQPQHF. CDR3 nucleotides: TGTGCCACCAGCAGACCCCGGAGTCAGCCCCAGCATTTT.

This chain connects TRBV11-2 to TRBJ1-6; tentatively, D is TRBD1 (5 bases). V lost 3 bases, J lost 2 bases, and 8 bases lay in between. Germline CDR1 SGHAT, CDR2 FQNNGV. This CDR3 comprises 15 residues. This CDR3 is CASSFAGTYNSPLHF. Written as DNA, the CDR3 is TGTGCCAGCAGCTTCGCAGGGACCTATAATTCACCCCTCCACTTT.

The chain carries TRBV4-2 and TRBJ1-1; TRBD1 aligns across 8 bases. The CDR3 has 16 amino acids. Germline assignment: CDR1 LGHNA and CDR2 YNFKEQ. After removal of 1 base from V and 5 bases from J, the junction contained 9 bases not matched to a gene. The CDR3 loop reads CASSQGSGQVHTEAFF. The CDR3 region has the DNA TGTGCCAGCAGCCAAGGTTCGGGACAGGTTCATACTGAAGCTTTCTTT.

This chain links TRBV5-1 with TRBJ2-3; 7 bases fit TRBD1. V shed 0 bases and J 3 bases; nucleotides not matched to a gene: 4. The CDR3 spans 15 residues. The germline gives CDR1 SGHRS, CDR2 YFSETQ. The CDR3 DNA follows: TGCGCCAGCAGCTTGGCCGGGACAGAGACAGATACGCAGTATTTT. Protein sequence: CASSLAGTETDTQYF.

V usage is TRBV19 and J usage is TRBJ2-2; a possible D gene is TRBD2 (6 bases). The germline V gene has CDR1 LNHDA and CDR2 SQIVND (reference sequence). V lost 0 bases, J lost 7 bases, and 15 bases lay in between. This CDR3 contains 16 residues. The CDR3 region is CASSIDPRAGNGELFF. The CDR3 DNA reads as TGTGCCAGTAGTATAGATCCGAGGGCGGGGAACGGGGAGCTGTTTTTT.

This clone was recorded once. This rearrangement joins TRBV29-1 to TRBJ2-1, with 11 bases matching TRBD2. This CDR3 region has 13 residues. The junction had 2 bases not matched to a gene; V was cut back by 6 bases and J by 4 bases. The germline V gene encodes CDR1 SQVTM and CDR2 ANQGSEA. CDR3 region: CSVASGGYNEQFF. The CDR3, as DNA: TGCAGCGTCGCTAGCGGGGGGTACAATGAGCAGTTCTTC.

The chain combines TRBV15 with TRBJ2-1; TRBD2 is a possible D gene (6 bases). The length of the CDR3 is 15 residues. The V end lost 5 bases, the J end lost 7 bases, and 18 bases lay between the germline ends. In germline, CDR1 is LNHNV, CDR2 YYDKDF (reference sequence). The CDR3 bases are TGTGCCACCAGCCGAACCGGGACTCTAGGAAATGAGCAGTTCTTC. Its protein product is CATSRTGTLGNEQFF.

The chain couples TRBV5-1 to TRBJ1-4, with D possibly TRBD1 on 6 matching bases. The germline V gene has CDR1 SGHRS and CDR2 YFSETQ. Trimming removed 3 bases from V and 0 bases from J, with 9 bases in between. There are 15 residues in the CDR3. In DNA, the CDR3 is TGCGCCAGCAGCTCAGGGACAACAACTAATGAAAAACTGTTTTTT. Amino acids: CASSSGTTTNEKLFF. The full variable domain, in which reference TRBV5-1 and TRBJ1-4 provide the parts outside the CDR3, is KAGVTQTPRYLIKTRGQQVTLSCSPISGHRSVSWYQQTPGQGLQFLFEYFSETQRNKGNFPGRFSGRQFSNSRSEMNVSTLELGDSALYLCASSSGTTTNEKLFFGSGTQLSVL.

J is TRBJ2-1 and V is TRBV11-3; D is unresolved. The ends were cut back, 1 base at V and 9 bases at J, with 10 bases in the middle. Germline CDR1 SGHNT, CDR2 YENEEA. The CDR3 has 13 residues. The CDR3 DNA sequence: TGTGCCAGCAGCTTAGGAGTTTTTGGTGAGCAGTTCTTC. Its protein product is CASSLGVFGEQFF.

The V call is TRBV7-9, the J call TRBJ2-4, with a possible D match to TRBD1 (6 bases). CDR1 and CDR2 from the germline V gene are SEHNR and FQNEAQ (reference sequence). The CDR3 spans 17 residues. Between the trimmed V and J ends, which lost 5 bases and 0 bases, there was a span of 17 bases. The CDR3 bases are TGTGCCAGCAGCCCCGGGACATTTTGGGTAGCCAAAAACATTCAGTACTTC. This codes for CASSPGTFWVAKNIQYF.

The V and J genes are TRBV3-1 (or the pseudogene TRBV3-2) and TRBJ1-1; 11 positions match TRBD1. V lost 6 bases and J lost 3; bases outside the gene matches: 6. Germline CDR1 reads LGHDT; CDR2 reads YNNKEL (reference sequence). This CDR3 region has 15 residues. The CDR3 protein is CASRRTGGTDTEAFF. The CDR3 coding sequence is TGTGCCAGCAGACGGACAGGGGGCACGGACACTGAAGCTTTCTTT.

The chain uses TRBV18 and TRBJ2-7; TRBD2 might be the D (6 bases). The CDR3 length is 13 residues. Between the trimmed V and J ends, which lost 5 bases and 5 bases, there was a span of 13 bases. Germline V gene lookup returns CDR1 KGHSH and CDR2 LQKENI. CDR3 bases: TGTGCCAGCTCAGCAGGACTACTTGACGAGCAGTACTTC. It specifies CASSAGLLDEQYF.

The rearrangement joins TRBV24-1 to TRBJ1-5; D gene unclear. V gave up 5 bases and J gave up 2 bases, with 12 bases separating them. The CDR3 runs to 15 residues. Germline V gene data show CDR1 as KGHDR and CDR2 as SFDVKD. The CDR3 reads CATSGLGGGNQPQHF. For the CDR3, the DNA is TGTGCCACCAGTGGCCTCGGCGGTGGCAATCAGCCCCAGCATTTT.

The CDR3 DNA follows: TGTGCCAGCAGTTTAACAGTCTATGGCTACACCTTC. It translates to CASSLTVYGYTF. The V gene is TRBV12-3 or TRBV12-4, the J gene TRBJ1-2; D gene uncertain. The CDR3 contains 12 residues. V was pared by 2 bases and J by 4 bases, with 5 bases between.

This sequence joins TRBV7-2 and TRBJ1-4; 8 bases align to TRBD1. The CDR3 is 14 residues long. CDR1 and CDR2 from the germline V gene are SGHTA and FQGNSA. The ends lost 4 bases at V and 8 bases at J; junction bases unmatched: 6. The CDR3 DNA reads as TGTGCCAGCAGCTCCAACAGGGGGAGGGAAAAACTGTTTTTT. It encodes CASSSNRGREKLFF.

The chain joins TRBV11-2 to TRBJ1-4; D is possibly TRBD1 (6 bases). V shed 6 bases and J shed 6 bases, with 14 bases lying between them. Germline assignment: CDR1 SGHAT and CDR2 FQNNGV. The CDR3 consists of 14 residues. CDR3 DNA sequence: TGTGCCAGCAGACTAGGACAGTTTGATGAAAAACTGTTTTTT. Amino acids: CASRLGQFDEKLFF.

This clone was recorded a few times. The genes are TRBV5-8 and TRBJ1-2; 7 bases map to TRBD1. This CDR3 has 16 residues. Germline V lookup: CDR1 SGHTS, CDR2 YDEGEE. Trimming took 0 bases from V and 7 from J; bases not matched to a gene: 12. For the CDR3, the DNA is TGTGCCAGCAGCTTGGAATCGGGACAGTCTTACGCTGGCTACACCTTC. Amino acids: CASSLESGQSYAGYTF.

This chain links TRBV6-5 with TRBJ1-3; D unresolved. The V gene lost 7 bases and the J gene lost 0 bases, with 7 bases spanning the gap. Germline CDR1 MNHEY, CDR2 SVGAGI. The CDR3 sequence is 13 residues long. The CDR3 sequence is CASISRSGNTIYF. The CDR3 coding sequence is TGTGCCAGCATTTCCCGCTCTGGAAACACCATATATTTT.

The gene calls are TRBV6-5 and TRBJ1-1; the D is unclear. V gave up 6 bases and J gave up 1 base, with 3 bases separating them. The CDR3 is 11 amino acids. Germline V gives CDR1 MNHEY, CDR2 SVGAGI. The CDR3 coding sequence is TGTGCCAGCAGGAGGAACACTGAAGCTTTCTTT. Translated: CASRRNTEAFF.

The CDR3 sequence: CASTPSGTGRPEQYF. The DNA for the CDR3 is TGTGCCAGCACCCCCTCTGGGACAGGGCGGCCCGAGCAGTACTTC. The V gene is TRBV28, the J gene TRBJ2-7; 9 bases map to TRBD1. There are 15 residues in the CDR3. The germline gives CDR1 MDHEN, CDR2 SYDVKM. The junction had 13 bases not matched to a gene; V was cut back by 7 bases and J by 6 bases.

The chain joins TRBV13 to TRBJ2-1; 12 bases agree with TRBD2. CDR3 length: 15 amino acids. Germline CDR1 and CDR2: PRHDT and FYEKMQ (reference sequence). Trimming removed 5 bases from V and 4 bases from J; junction bases left unmatched: 3. The CDR3 sequence is CASSPGTSGYNEQFF. In DNA, the CDR3 is TGTGCCAGCAGCCCAGGGACTAGCGGGTACAATGAGCAGTTCTTC.

This chain links TRBV7-8 with TRBJ1-5; D gene uncertain. V gave up 6 bases and J gave up 4 bases, with 13 bases separating them. The germline CDR1 and CDR2 sequences are SGHVS and FQNEAQ. The CDR3 has 14 amino acids. CDR3 residues: CASSIGGPNQPQHF. The CDR3 bases are TGTGCCAGCAGTATCGGAGGTCCGAATCAGCCCCAGCATTTT.

This clone was detected only once. The CDR3 region has the DNA TGTGCCAGCAGTCGCCCCGGGACAGGGACAAATGAGCAGTTCTTC. The encoded protein is CASSRPGTGTNEQFF. The genes are TRBV11-2 and TRBJ2-1; 9 bases match TRBD1. The CDR3 is 15 amino acids. V trimming: 6 bases; J trimming: 7 bases; junction bases outside the gene matches: 10. Germline V gene lookup returns CDR1 SGHAT and CDR2 FQNNGV.